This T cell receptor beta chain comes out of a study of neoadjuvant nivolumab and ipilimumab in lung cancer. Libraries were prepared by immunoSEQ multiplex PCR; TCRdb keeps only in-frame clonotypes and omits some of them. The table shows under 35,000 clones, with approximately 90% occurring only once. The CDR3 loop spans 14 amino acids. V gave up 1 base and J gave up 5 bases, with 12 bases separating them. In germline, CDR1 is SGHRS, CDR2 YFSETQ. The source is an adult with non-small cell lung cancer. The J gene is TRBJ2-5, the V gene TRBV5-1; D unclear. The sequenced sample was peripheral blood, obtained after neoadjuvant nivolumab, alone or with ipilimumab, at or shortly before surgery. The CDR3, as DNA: TGCGCCAGCAGCTTGATCCTGGCTACGGAGACCCAGTACTTC. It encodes CASSLILATETQYF.